This T cell receptor beta chain was sequenced in a study of neoadjuvant anti-PD-1 for oral cavity cancer. Study at large: Patients without progression got a fourth dose around day 43.

This clone was observed at least ten times. Its antigen is not identified. Germline CDR1 is MNHEY and CDR2 is SMNVEV (reference sequence). CDR3 length: 17 amino acids. V shed 8 bases and J 5 bases; nucleotides not matched to a gene: 14. This table comes from immunoSEQ multiplex PCR, and its TCRdb copy is limited to in-frame clones, with some not included. Of some 22,000 clones in the sample, around a quarter were seen once. Overall study findings and caveats: Larger post-treatment preexisting tumor clones tracked with greater tumor shrinkage.

Time point given: after neoadjuvant nivolumab, at surgical resection. These newly diagnosed stage II-IVA oral cavity squamous cell carcinoma patients had no prior systemic or radiation treatment. The patients had HPV-negative, locally advanced oral cavity squamous cell carcinoma. This clonotype originated in a person aged 35-80 years with oral cavity squamous cell carcinoma. J is TRBJ1-5 and V is TRBV27; 11 nucleotides line up with TRBD1. This specimen consisted of tumor tissue, obtained after nivolumab (anti-PD-1) treatment. The CDR3 here is CASQAGTGGRFYQPQHF. CDR3 nucleotide sequence: TGTGCCAGCCAAGCCGGGACAGGGGGTCGGTTTTATCAGCCCCAGCATTTT.